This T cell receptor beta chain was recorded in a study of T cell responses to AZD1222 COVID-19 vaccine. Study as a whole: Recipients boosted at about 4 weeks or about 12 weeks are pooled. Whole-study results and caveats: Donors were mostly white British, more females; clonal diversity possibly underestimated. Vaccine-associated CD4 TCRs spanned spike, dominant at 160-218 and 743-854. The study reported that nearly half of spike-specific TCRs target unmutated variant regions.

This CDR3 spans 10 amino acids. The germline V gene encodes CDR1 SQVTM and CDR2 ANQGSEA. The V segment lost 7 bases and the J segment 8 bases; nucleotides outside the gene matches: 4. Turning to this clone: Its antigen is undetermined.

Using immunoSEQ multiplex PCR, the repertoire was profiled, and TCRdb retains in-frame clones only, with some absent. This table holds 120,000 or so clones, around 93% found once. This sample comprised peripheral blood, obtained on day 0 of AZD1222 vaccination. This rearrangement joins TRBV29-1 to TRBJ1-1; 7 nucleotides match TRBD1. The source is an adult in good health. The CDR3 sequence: CSAGTEEAFF. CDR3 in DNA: TGCAGCGCCGGGACAGAAGAAGCTTTCTTT.